The 30 T cell receptor beta chains below were found in one sample sequenced in a study of shared clonotypes between healthy human individuals. Assay: immunoSEQ multiplex PCR; the TCRdb copy retains only in-frame clones and omits some. The sample contains over a million clones, roughly 80% of which appear only once. The sample comprised memory CD4+ T cells sorted from blood. Subset meaning: CD45RA-negative fraction. Receptors originate from a man aged 18-30 years in good health.

Comment on this clone: Within the sample, other DNA sequences also encode this same CDR3. The chain has TRBV19 and TRBJ1-2; 9 positions match TRBD1. This CDR3 region has 14 residues. Looked up from germline, CDR1 is LNHDA and CDR2 is SQIVND (reference sequence). The V gene end was trimmed by 7 bases and the J gene end by 2 bases; junction bases not matched to a gene: 5. The CDR3 nucleotides are TGTGCCAGTAATTCCGGACAGGGGAACTATGGCTACACCTTC. As protein: CASNSGQGNYGYTF.

For this clone: In this CDR3 the conserved last residue, phenylalanine or tryptophan, is missing, so a read error is likely. It is unclear where the CDR3 begins or ends on the DNA, so no DNA is shown, and the CDR3 is as TCRdb lists it. The V gene is TRBV11-2, the J gene TRBJ1-2. Looked up from germline, CDR1 is SGHAT and CDR2 is FQNNGV. The CDR3 region is 9 residues in length, termini included. CDR3 sequence: CASSEPSPG.

V usage is TRBV11-2 and J usage is TRBJ1-1; no definite D call. Deletions cut 1 base from V and 3 bases from J, with 6 bases between. The CDR3 has 13 residues. CDR1 is SGHAT, CDR2 FQNNGV, per germline. The CDR3 DNA sequence: TGTGCCAGCAGCTTAGTACGGGACACTGAAGCTTTCTTT. Protein sequence: CASSLVRDTEAFF. The whole variable domain, filled in from reference TRBV11-2 and TRBJ1-1, reads EAGVAQSPRYKIIEKRQSVAFWCNPISGHATLYWYQQILGQGPKLLIQFQNNGVVDDSQLPKDRFSAERLKGVDSTLKIQPAKLEDSAVYLCASSLVRDTEAFFGQGTRLTVV.

The chain recombines TRBV5-1 with TRBJ2-5; 7 bases align to TRBD1. Germline V lookup: CDR1 SGHRS, CDR2 YFSETQ. V shed 0 bases, J shed 9 bases, and the junction held 8 bases outside the gene matches. CDR3 length equals 14 residues. As DNA, the CDR3 is TGCGCCAGCAGCTTGGGGGACAGTAGCGCGGCCCAGTACTTC. Its translation: CASSLGDSSAAQYF.

J is TRBJ1-2 and V is TRBV6-1; tentative D call: TRBD1 (5 bases). V dropped 2 bases and J dropped 6 bases, with 10 bases sitting between them. From germline, CDR1 is MNHNS and CDR2 SASEGT. The CDR3 contains 13 residues. This chain's CDR3 is CASSEIEGDGYTF. In nucleotides, the CDR3 is TGTGCCAGCAGTGAAATTGAAGGGGATGGCTACACCTTC.

V and J are TRBV19 and TRBJ1-4; 7 bases line up with TRBD1. This CDR3 is built from 17 residues. Losses at the gene ends were 3 bases for V and 8 bases for J; bases not matched to a gene: 15. CDR1 is LNHDA and CDR2 is SQIVND in the germline V gene (reference sequence). The CDR3 loop reads CASSMSHDDRVDEKLFF. Written as DNA, the CDR3 is TGTGCCAGTAGTATGTCCCATGACGACAGGGTCGACGAAAAACTGTTTTTT.

The CDR3 here is CASSQSQGFNSPLHF. Here the CDR3 DNA reads TGCGCCAGCAGCCAATCGCAGGGCTTTAATTCACCCCTCCACTTT. The chain links TRBV4-1 to TRBJ1-6; weak D call: TRBD1 (5 bases). The ends were cut back, 2 bases at V and 6 bases at J, with 11 bases in the middle. The CDR3 runs to 15 residues. The germline V gene has CDR1 MGHRA and CDR2 YSYEKL.

This chain uses TRBV6-6 with TRBJ2-7; D might be TRBD1 or TRBD2, each matching 5 bases. This CDR3 comprises 15 residues. V was cut by 0 bases and J by 7 bases, with 16 bases left in between. Per germline, CDR1 MNHNY and CDR2 SVGAGI (reference sequence). This CDR3 is CASSYSGGVLGEQYF. The CDR3 DNA is TGTGCCAGCAGTTACTCTGGGGGTGTATTGGGAGAGCAGTACTTC.

The sample holds one count of this clone. CDR3 DNA: TGCAGCGTTGGTGGGGGCTACGAGCAGTACTTC. Its translation: CSVGGGYEQYF. The rearrangement links TRBV29-1 to TRBJ2-7; D tentatively reads TRBD1 or TRBD2 (5 bases each). V was pared by 4 bases and J by 3 bases, with 7 bases between. The germline V gene encodes CDR1 SQVTM and CDR2 ANQGSEA. CDR3 length equals 11 residues.

Only a few counts were recorded for this clone. CDR3 residues: CASSDSRDGRNSPLHF. The DNA for the CDR3 is TGTGCCAGCAGTGACTCGAGGGACGGACGTAATTCACCCCTCCACTTT. The chain has TRBV6-4 and TRBJ1-6, with D tentatively TRBD1 (5 bases). This CDR3 region has 16 residues. Trimming shortened V by 0 bases and J by 6 bases, and 12 bases separated the two germline ends. Per the germline V gene, CDR1 is MRHNA and CDR2 is SNTAGT.

The chain is built from TRBV11-2 and TRBJ2-1, with TRBD2 matching 14 bases. The CDR3 runs to 16 residues. Unmatched junction bases numbered 8, after V lost 4 bases and J lost 9 bases. CDR1 is SGHAT and CDR2 is FQNNGV in the germline V gene. This chain's CDR3 is CASSSLTSGRAGEQFF. The CDR3 bases are TGTGCCAGCAGCTCCCTGACTAGCGGGAGGGCAGGTGAGCAGTTCTTC.

This clone was seen a few times. The rearrangement joins TRBV30 to TRBJ1-1; unclear D gene. CDR1 GTSNPN and CDR2 SVGIG come from the germline V gene (reference sequence). V lost 0 bases to trimming and J lost 0 bases, with 8 bases between them. The CDR3 covers 14 residues. In DNA, the CDR3 is TGTGCCTGGAGTGTAGGTAATATGAACACTGAAGCTTTCTTT. It specifies CAWSVGNMNTEAFF.

Concerning this clone itself: Other DNA variants within this sample encode the same CDR3. The V and J genes are TRBV6-6 and TRBJ1-5; D is unclear. Germline lookup yields CDR1 MNHNY and CDR2 SVGAGI (reference sequence). The CDR3 runs to 14 residues. The V gene lost 2 bases and the J gene lost 3 bases, with 8 bases spanning the gap. CDR3 amino acids: CASSYLQNNQPQHF. The CDR3 DNA reads TGTGCCAGCAGTTACCTACAGAACAATCAGCCCCAGCATTTT.

V gene TRBV7-2 combines with J gene TRBJ2-1, with TRBD2 identical over 7 bases. V shed 6 bases, J shed 10 bases, and the junction held 6 bases outside the gene matches. The CDR3 is 12 amino acids. Germline V gene data show CDR1 as SGHTA and CDR2 as FQGNSA. For the CDR3, the DNA is TGTGCCAGCAGTCAGACTAGCTGGGAGCAGTTCTTC. Translating gives CASSQTSWEQFF.

The table lists this clone with a count of one. The rearrangement uses TRBV7-6 and TRBJ2-2, with 8 nucleotides matching TRBD1. Germline V lookup: CDR1 SGHVS, CDR2 FNYEAQ. The CDR3 covers 16 residues. J lost 4 bases, V lost 0 bases, and 4 bases had no gene match. The CDR3 reads CASSLANRGITGELFF. The CDR3 coding sequence is TGTGCCAGCAGCTTAGCAAACAGGGGGATCACCGGGGAGCTGTTTTTT.

This clone was detected only a few times. This chain uses TRBV19 with TRBJ1-5, with D hard to call. The CDR3 spans 14 residues. Germline V CDR1 and CDR2: LNHDA, SQIVND (reference sequence). The ends were cut back, 5 bases at V and 5 bases at J, with 13 bases in the middle. This chain's CDR3 is CASSSQTGDQPQHF. CDR3 DNA: TGTGCCAGTAGTTCCCAGACTGGGGATCAGCCCCAGCATTTT. Full variable domain (outside the CDR3, taken from reference TRBV19 and TRBJ1-5): DGGITQSPKYLFRKEGQNVTLSCEQNLNHDAMYWYRQDPGQGLRLIYYSQIVNDFQKGDIAEGYSVSREKKESFPLTVTSAQKNPTAFYLCASSSQTGDQPQHFGDGTRLSIL.

The V and J genes are TRBV7-9 and TRBJ2-1; D not resolved. Germline V gene lookup returns CDR1 SEHNR and CDR2 FQNEAQ (reference sequence). Trimming stripped 2 bases from V and 3 bases from J, with 5 bases between. CDR3 length: 13 amino acids. CDR3 protein: CASSLTGYNEQFF. The CDR3 DNA is TGTGCCAGCAGCTTAACGGGCTACAATGAGCAGTTCTTC.

Here the CDR3 reads CASRKDDQPSTDTQYF. The DNA of the CDR3 is TGTGCCAGTAGGAAAGATGACCAACCTAGCACAGATACGCAGTATTTT. The chain joins TRBV19 to TRBJ2-3; D not resolved. Germline lookup yields CDR1 LNHDA and CDR2 SQIVND (reference sequence). The CDR3 has 16 amino acids. V was shortened by 6 bases and J by 0 bases, with 16 bases between the two germline ends.

The sample holds a few counts of this clone. CDR3 protein: CASSLGTAMPEAFF. For the CDR3, the DNA is TGCGCCAGCAGCCTCGGGACGGCGATGCCTGAAGCTTTCTTT. The J gene is TRBJ1-1, the V gene TRBV5-1; possible D gene TRBD1, 5 bases. The germline V gene has CDR1 SGHRS and CDR2 YFSETQ. The CDR3 runs 14 residues. Trimming shortened V by 4 bases and J by 6 bases, and 16 bases separated the two germline ends.

The CDR3 protein is CASRRTGLGYEQYF. The CDR3, as DNA: TGTGCCAGCAGGCGGACGGGGCTAGGGTACGAGCAGTACTTC. This chain uses TRBV27 with TRBJ2-7; perhaps D is TRBD1 or TRBD2 (5 bases each). This CDR3 has 14 amino acids. The germline V gene encodes CDR1 MNHEY and CDR2 SMNVEV (reference sequence). With 6 bases removed from V and 4 bases from J, the gap between germline ends came to 16 bases.

The CDR3 reads CASSPGTGRTHTGELFF. The CDR3 DNA sequence: TGTGCCAGCAGCCCCGGGACAGGGCGGACTCACACCGGGGAGCTGTTTTTT. The V and J genes are TRBV11-3 and TRBJ2-2; 9 bases are shared with TRBD1. There are 17 residues in the CDR3. After removal of 5 bases from V and 3 bases from J, the junction contained 10 bases not matched to a gene. Germline CDR1 is SGHNT and CDR2 is YENEEA.

A remark on this clone: The same CDR3 also results from other DNA sequences found in this sample. The chain couples TRBV4-2 to TRBJ2-1, with 7 bases identical to TRBD2. The V gene end was trimmed by 0 bases and the J gene end by 1 base; junction bases not matched to a gene: 3. In germline, CDR1 is LGHNA, CDR2 YNFKEQ. The CDR3 length is 16 residues. CDR3 DNA: TGTGCCAGCAGCCAAGATTTGGGGGGGTCCTACAATGAGCAGTTCTTC. This codes for CASSQDLGGSYNEQFF.

Points on this clone: Other nucleotide sequences from this sample produce the same CDR3. CDR3 loop: CASSLQGAGTEAFF. The CDR3 DNA follows: TGCGCCAGCAGCTTGCAGGGGGCCGGGACTGAAGCTTTCTTT. The chain employs TRBV5-1 and TRBJ1-1; the match to TRBD1 covers 8 bases. The junction had 4 bases not matched to a gene; V was cut back by 1 base and J by 5 bases. Germline V gives CDR1 SGHRS, CDR2 YFSETQ. The CDR3 sequence is 14 residues long.

The sample holds many counts of this clone. This chain connects TRBV11-1 to TRBJ2-6; 9 nucleotides match TRBD1. With V trimmed by 4 bases and J by 1 base, 5 bases remained unmatched. The CDR3 extends over 17 amino acids. Germline V lookup: CDR1 SGHAT, CDR2 FQDESV (reference sequence). CDR3 bases: TGTGCCAGCAGCTCCAGACAGGGGGAGTCTGGGGCCAACGTCCTGACTTTC. Protein sequence: CASSSRQGESGANVLTF.

The sample holds a few counts of this clone. V gene TRBV5-1 combines with J gene TRBJ2-5; 8 positions agree with TRBD1. In germline, CDR1 is SGHRS, CDR2 YFSETQ. J gave up 4 bases and V 4 bases, and 3 bases lay outside the gene matches. The CDR3 totals 13 residues. CDR3 in amino acids: CASSRTGTETQYF. The CDR3 nucleotides read TGCGCCAGCAGCAGGACAGGGACAGAGACCCAGTACTTC.

This chain uses TRBV6-1 with TRBJ1-1; TRBD1 aligns across 7 bases. This CDR3 is 15 amino acids long. Trimming at V came to 5 bases and at J to 2 bases, leaving 8 bases not matched to a gene. CDR1 is MNHNS and CDR2 is SASEGT in the germline V gene. The CDR3 DNA follows: TGTGCCAGCAGTTTACACAGGGGTAGCAACACTGAAGCTTTCTTT. Its translation is CASSLHRGSNTEAFF.

The chain recombines TRBV5-1 with TRBJ1-6; D perhaps matches TRBD1 (5 bases). The CDR3 runs 12 residues. Germline CDR1 SGHRS, CDR2 YFSETQ. The germline V and J ends were trimmed by 0 bases and 14 bases, with 9 bases remaining between them. The CDR3: CASSLDRGTLHF. CDR3 bases: TGCGCCAGCAGCTTGGATAGGGGCACCCTCCACTTT.

The table lists this clone with many counts. Additional DNA sequences in this sample encode the identical CDR3. The V call is TRBV28, the J call TRBJ2-7, with 10 bases lining up with TRBD1. CDR1 is MDHEN and CDR2 is SYDVKM in the germline V gene. V was pared by 8 bases and J by 3 bases, with 4 bases of the junction left unmatched. CDR3 length: 13 amino acids. The CDR3 region is CASSRTGGYEQYF. Written as DNA, the CDR3 is TGTGCCAGCTCCCGGACAGGGGGCTACGAGCAGTACTTC.

This clone was detected a few times. The chain links TRBV10-1 to TRBJ2-1, with 8 bases lining up with TRBD2. The length of the CDR3 is 15 residues. Trimming removed 4 bases from V and 9 bases from J; junction bases left unmatched: 11. Germline lookup yields CDR1 WNHNN and CDR2 SYGVQD (reference sequence). CDR3 sequence: CASSGYGGDGGEQFF. DNA for the CDR3: TGCGCCAGCAGTGGATACGGGGGGGACGGCGGTGAGCAGTTCTTC.

The chain links TRBV7-9 to TRBJ1-1; maybe TRBD1 (5 bases). CDR3 length equals 16 residues. Germline V gene lookup returns CDR1 SEHNR and CDR2 FQNEAQ (reference sequence). Trimming took off 0 bases at V and 1 base at J, with 12 bases between the two ends. The CDR3 loop reads CASSLARGTGNTEAFF. The CDR3 DNA sequence: TGTGCCAGCAGCTTAGCGCGAGGGACTGGGAACACTGAAGCTTTCTTT.